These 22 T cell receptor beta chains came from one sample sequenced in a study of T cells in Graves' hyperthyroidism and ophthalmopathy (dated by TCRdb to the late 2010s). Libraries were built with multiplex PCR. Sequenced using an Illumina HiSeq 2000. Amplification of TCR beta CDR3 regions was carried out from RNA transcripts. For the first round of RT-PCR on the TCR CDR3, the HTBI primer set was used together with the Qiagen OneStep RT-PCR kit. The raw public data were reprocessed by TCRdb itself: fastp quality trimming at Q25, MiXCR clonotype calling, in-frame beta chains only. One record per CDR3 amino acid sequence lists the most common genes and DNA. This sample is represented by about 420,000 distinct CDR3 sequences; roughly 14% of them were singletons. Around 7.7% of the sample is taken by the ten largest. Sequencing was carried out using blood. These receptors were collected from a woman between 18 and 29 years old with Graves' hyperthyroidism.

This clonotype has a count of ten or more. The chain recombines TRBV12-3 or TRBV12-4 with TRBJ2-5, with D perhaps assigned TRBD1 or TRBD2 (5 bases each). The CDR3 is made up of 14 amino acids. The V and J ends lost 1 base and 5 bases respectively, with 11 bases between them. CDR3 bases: TGTGCCAGCAGTTTAGAAGGGTGGGGGGAGACCCAGTACTTC. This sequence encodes CASSLEGWGETQYF.

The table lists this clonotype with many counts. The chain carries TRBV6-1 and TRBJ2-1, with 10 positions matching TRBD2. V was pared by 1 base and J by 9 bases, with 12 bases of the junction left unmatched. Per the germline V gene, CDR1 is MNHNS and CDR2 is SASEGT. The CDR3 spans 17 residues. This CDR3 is CASSEVPRGLASGEQFF. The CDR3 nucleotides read TGTGCCAGCAGTGAAGTCCCGAGGGGACTAGCGTCGGGTGAGCAGTTCTTC.

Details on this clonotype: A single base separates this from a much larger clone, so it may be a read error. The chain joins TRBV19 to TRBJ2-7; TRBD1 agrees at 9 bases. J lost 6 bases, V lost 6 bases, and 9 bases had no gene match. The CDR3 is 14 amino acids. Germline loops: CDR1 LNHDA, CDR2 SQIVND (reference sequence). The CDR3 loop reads CASRTTGGPVEQYF. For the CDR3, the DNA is TGTGCCAGTAGAACGACAGGGGGTCCGGTCGAGCAGTACTTC.

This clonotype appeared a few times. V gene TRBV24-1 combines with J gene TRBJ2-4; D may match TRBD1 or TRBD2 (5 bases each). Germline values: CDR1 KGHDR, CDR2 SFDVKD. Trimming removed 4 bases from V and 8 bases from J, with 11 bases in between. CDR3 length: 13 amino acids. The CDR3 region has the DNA TGTGCCACCAGTGACGACGTGGGGGACATTCAGTACTTC. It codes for CATSDDVGDIQYF.

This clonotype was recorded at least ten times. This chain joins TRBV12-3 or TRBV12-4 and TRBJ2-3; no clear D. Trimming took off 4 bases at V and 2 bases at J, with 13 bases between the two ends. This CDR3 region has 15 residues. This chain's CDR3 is CASSSESQITDTQYF. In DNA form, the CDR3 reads TGTGCCAGCAGTTCTGAGTCTCAAATCACAGATACGCAGTATTTT.

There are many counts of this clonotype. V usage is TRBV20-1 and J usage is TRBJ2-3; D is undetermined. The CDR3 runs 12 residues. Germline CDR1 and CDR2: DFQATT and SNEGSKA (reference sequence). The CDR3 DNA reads TGCAGCGCCTCAGTGCCGCCAGATACGCAGTATTTT. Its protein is CSASVPPDTQYF.

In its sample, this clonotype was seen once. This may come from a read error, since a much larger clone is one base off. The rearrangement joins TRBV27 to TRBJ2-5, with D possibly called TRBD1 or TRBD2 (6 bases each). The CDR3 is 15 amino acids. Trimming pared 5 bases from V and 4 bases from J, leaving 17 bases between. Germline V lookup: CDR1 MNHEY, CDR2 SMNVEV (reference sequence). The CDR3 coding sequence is TGTGCCAGCAGTGATGAAGGGGGGCATGGAGAGACCCAGTACTTC. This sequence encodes CASSDEGGHGETQYF.

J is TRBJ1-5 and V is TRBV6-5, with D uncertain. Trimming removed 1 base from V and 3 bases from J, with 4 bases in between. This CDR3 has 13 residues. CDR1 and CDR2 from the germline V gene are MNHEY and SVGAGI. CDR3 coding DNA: TGTGCCAGCAGTTACTACTACAATCAGCCCCAGCATTTT. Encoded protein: CASSYYYNQPQHF.

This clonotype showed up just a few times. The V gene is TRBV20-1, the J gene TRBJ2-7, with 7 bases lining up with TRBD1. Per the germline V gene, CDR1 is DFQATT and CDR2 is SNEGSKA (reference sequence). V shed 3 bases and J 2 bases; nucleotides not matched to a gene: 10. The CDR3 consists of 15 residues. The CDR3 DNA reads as TGCAGTGCTAGGGTTAGGGACAGCCAACCCTACGAGCAGTACTTC. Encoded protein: CSARVRDSQPYEQYF.

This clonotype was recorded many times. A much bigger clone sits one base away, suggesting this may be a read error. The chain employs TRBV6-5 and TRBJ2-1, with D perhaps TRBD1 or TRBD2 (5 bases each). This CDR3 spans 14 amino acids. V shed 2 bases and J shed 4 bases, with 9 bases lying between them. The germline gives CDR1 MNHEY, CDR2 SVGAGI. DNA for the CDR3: TGTGCCAGCAGTTACCGGGACGGTTACAATGAGCAGTTCTTC. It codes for CASSYRDGYNEQFF.

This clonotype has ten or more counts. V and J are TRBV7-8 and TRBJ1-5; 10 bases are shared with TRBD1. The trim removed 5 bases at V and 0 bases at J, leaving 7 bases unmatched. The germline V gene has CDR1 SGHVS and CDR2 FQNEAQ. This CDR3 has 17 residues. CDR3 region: CASSDRDRGLSNQPQHF. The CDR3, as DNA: TGTGCCAGCAGCGACCGGGACAGGGGACTTAGCAATCAGCCCCAGCATTTT.

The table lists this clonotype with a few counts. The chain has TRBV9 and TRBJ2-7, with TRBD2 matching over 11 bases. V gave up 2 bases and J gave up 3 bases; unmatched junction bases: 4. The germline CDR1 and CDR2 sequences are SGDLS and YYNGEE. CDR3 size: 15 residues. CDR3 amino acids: CASSVLAGGGYEQYF. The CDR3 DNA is TGTGCCAGCAGCGTTCTAGCGGGAGGAGGCTACGAGCAGTACTTC.

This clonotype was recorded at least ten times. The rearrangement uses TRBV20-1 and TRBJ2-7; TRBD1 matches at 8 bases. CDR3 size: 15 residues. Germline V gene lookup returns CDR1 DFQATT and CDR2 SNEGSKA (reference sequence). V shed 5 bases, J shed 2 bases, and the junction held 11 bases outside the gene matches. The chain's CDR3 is CSASVQGATAYEQYF. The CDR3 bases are TGCAGTGCTTCTGTGCAGGGGGCAACGGCCTACGAGCAGTACTTC.

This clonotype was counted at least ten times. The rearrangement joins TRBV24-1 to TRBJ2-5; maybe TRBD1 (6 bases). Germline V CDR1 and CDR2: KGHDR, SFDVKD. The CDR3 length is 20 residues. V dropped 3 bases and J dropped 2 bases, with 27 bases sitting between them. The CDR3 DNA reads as TGTGCCACCAGTGATAAGGGGGAAAGGGGCACGCTCCCGGGGCAAGAGACCCAGTACTTC. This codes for CATSDKGERGTLPGQETQYF.

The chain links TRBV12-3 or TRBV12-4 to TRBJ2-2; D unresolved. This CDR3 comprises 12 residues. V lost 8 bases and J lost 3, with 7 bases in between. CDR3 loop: CASGSDTGELFF. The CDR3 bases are TGTGCCAGCGGTTCCGACACCGGGGAGCTGTTTTTT.

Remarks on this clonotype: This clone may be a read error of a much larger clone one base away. The CDR3: CAISDFGLAGVPSSYNEQYF. The DNA of the CDR3 is TGTGCCATCAGTGATTTCGGGCTAGCGGGAGTTCCGAGCTCCTACAATGAGCAGTACTTC. The rearrangement joins TRBV10-3 to TRBJ2-1; 10 nucleotides agree with TRBD2. Judging by the DNA end, TRBJ2-7 fits better; the J call may be wrong. Germline V gives CDR1 ENHRY, CDR2 SYGVKD. This CDR3 has 20 amino acids.

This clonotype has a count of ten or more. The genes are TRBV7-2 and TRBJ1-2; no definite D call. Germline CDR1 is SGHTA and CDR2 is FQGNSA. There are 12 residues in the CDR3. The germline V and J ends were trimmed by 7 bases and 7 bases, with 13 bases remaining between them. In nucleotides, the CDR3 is TGTGCCAGCACCCAAACCCGGTTTGGCTACACCTTC. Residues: CASTQTRFGYTF.

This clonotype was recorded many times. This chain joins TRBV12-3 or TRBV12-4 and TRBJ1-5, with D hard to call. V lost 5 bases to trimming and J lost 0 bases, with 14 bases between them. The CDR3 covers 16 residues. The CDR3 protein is CASSPGPHYSNQPQHF. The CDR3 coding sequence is TGTGCCAGCAGTCCGGGTCCCCATTATAGCAATCAGCCCCAGCATTTT.

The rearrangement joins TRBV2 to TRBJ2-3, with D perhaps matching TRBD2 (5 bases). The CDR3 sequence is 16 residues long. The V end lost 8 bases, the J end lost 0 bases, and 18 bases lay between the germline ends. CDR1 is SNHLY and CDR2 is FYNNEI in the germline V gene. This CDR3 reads CASYTEAGYSTDTQYF. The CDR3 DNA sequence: TGTGCCAGCTATACGGAGGCAGGATATAGCACAGATACGCAGTATTTT.

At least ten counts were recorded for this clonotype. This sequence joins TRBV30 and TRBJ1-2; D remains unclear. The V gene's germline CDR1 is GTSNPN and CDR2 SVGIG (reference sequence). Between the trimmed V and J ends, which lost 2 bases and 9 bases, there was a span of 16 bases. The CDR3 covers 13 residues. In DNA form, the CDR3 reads TGTGCCTGGAGTCCCGGATCAATCATGAGCTACACCTTC. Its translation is CAWSPGSIMSYTF.

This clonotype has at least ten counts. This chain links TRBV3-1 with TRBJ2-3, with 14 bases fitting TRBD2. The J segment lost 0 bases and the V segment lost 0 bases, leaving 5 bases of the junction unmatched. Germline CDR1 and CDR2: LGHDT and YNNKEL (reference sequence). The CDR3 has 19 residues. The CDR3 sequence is CASSQDRLAGGISTDTQYF. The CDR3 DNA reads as TGTGCCAGCAGCCAAGATCGACTAGCGGGAGGGATAAGCACAGATACGCAGTATTTT.

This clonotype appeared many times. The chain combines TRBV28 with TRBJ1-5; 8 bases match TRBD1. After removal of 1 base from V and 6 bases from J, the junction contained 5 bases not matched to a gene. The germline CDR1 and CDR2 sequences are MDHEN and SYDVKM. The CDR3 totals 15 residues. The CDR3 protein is CASSLSTGEGQPQHF. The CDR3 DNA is TGTGCCAGCAGTTTATCGACAGGGGAAGGTCAGCCCCAGCATTTT.